The 9 T cell receptor beta chains below all came from one sample that was sequenced in a study of shared clonotypes between healthy human individuals (TCRdb year 2020). The library was prepared using the immunoSEQ multiplex PCR assay. TCRdb took over this immuneACCESS table, retaining in-frame rearrangements with V and J assigned. Such tables are incomplete; in checked studies, under half of the missing clones stem from an unresolved V gene, and the remainder is unexplained. Counted in this sample were 2 million to 2.5 million clones; approximately 94% of them appeared once. Of the sample, roughly 0.13% falls within the top ten clones. The specimen sequenced was naive CD4+ T cells sorted from blood. The sample's cell subset or site label, in plain terms: CD45RA+ positively selected. The receptors were gathered from a man younger than 35 in good health.

The chain recombines TRBV18 with TRBJ2-7, with TRBD1 matching over 7 bases. The germline V gene encodes CDR1 KGHSH and CDR2 LQKENI. CDR3 length equals 15 residues. The V gene end was trimmed by 5 bases and the J gene end by 4 bases; junction bases not matched to a gene: 11. Here the CDR3 reads CASSSTDRSLYEQYF. The CDR3 DNA sequence: TGTGCCAGCTCATCGACGGACAGGTCTCTATACGAGCAGTACTTC.

The chain recombines TRBV12-5 with TRBJ1-2; TRBD1 aligns across 8 bases. Germline-derived CDR1 and CDR2 are LGHNT and FRNRAP. CDR3 length equals 15 residues. V dropped 1 base and J dropped 2; count of bases not matched to a gene: 3. CDR3 protein: CASGLGQGSNYGYTF. CDR3 DNA sequence: TGTGCTAGTGGTTTGGGACAGGGGTCGAACTATGGCTACACCTTC.

CDR3 nucleotides: TGTGCCAGCAGCTTCCACGATACGCAGTATTTT. Translation: CASSFHDTQYF. The V gene is TRBV7-8, the J gene TRBJ2-3; D gene ambiguous. V lost 3 bases and J lost 6, with 4 bases in between. In germline, CDR1 is SGHVS, CDR2 FQNEAQ. The CDR3 has 11 residues. Supplemented by reference TRBV7-8 and TRBJ2-3, the full variable domain reads GAGVSQSPRYKVAKRGQDVALRCDPISGHVSLFWYQQALGQGPEFLTYFQNEAQLDKSGLPSDRFFAERPEGSVSTLKIQRTQQEDSAVYLCASSFHDTQYFGPGTRLTVL.

V and J are TRBV18 and TRBJ2-5; the D is unclear. Germline CDR1 and CDR2: KGHSH and LQKENI. The CDR3 covers 14 residues. Trimming removed 0 bases at V and 5 bases at J, with 10 bases between. CDR3 nucleotides: TGTGCCAGCTCACCACCGGAACTTAGGGAGACCCAGTACTTC. This gives the protein CASSPPELRETQYF.

This clone came up once. This same CDR3 is encoded by further DNA sequences in the sample. The chain uses TRBV10-3 and TRBJ1-5; D not resolved. Germline values: CDR1 ENHRY, CDR2 SYGVKD. There are 16 residues in the CDR3. The V end lost 0 bases, the J end lost 0 bases, and 9 bases lay between the germline ends. DNA for the CDR3: TGTGCCATCAGTGAGTCTGGCGGTTATAGCAATCAGCCCCAGCATTTT. Residues: CAISESGGYSNQPQHF.

About this clone: The sample holds other DNA sequences that translate to the same CDR3. The V call is TRBV10-3, the J call TRBJ2-3, with D perhaps TRBD2 (5 bases). CDR1 and CDR2 (germline): ENHRY, SYGVKD. The CDR3 has 14 residues. V shed 6 bases and J shed 0 bases, with 10 bases lying between them. The CDR3, as DNA: TGTGCCATCAGGCCCGGACTTAGCACAGATACGCAGTATTTT. Translating gives CAIRPGLSTDTQYF.

This rearrangement joins TRBV6-6 to TRBJ2-5, with 7 bases lining up with TRBD1. The CDR3 runs 14 residues. The J segment lost 2 bases and the V segment lost 6 bases, leaving 6 bases of the junction unmatched. Germline loops: CDR1 MNHNY, CDR2 SVGAGI (reference sequence). CDR3 sequence (DNA): TGTGCCAGCAGCCTCGGGGACAGACAAGAGACCCAGTACTTC. Amino acids: CASSLGDRQETQYF.

This chain uses TRBV6-1 with TRBJ2-3, with D tentatively TRBD2 (6 bases). V dropped 2 bases and J dropped 8 bases, with 11 bases sitting between them. Germline CDR1 reads MNHNS; CDR2 reads SASEGT. This CDR3 is built from 13 residues. The DNA of the CDR3 is TGTGCCAGCAGTGAACTAGGGCGGGGTACGCAGTATTTT. The encoded protein is CASSELGRGTQYF.

This chain connects TRBV7-2 to TRBJ2-3, with 8 bases that match TRBD1. The CDR3 length is 14 residues. The germline V gene encodes CDR1 SGHTA and CDR2 FQGNSA. After removal of 6 bases from V and 1 base from J, the junction contained 3 bases not matched to a gene. CDR3 DNA sequence: TGTGCCAGCAGGCGGGACAGGCGCACAGATACGCAGTATTTT. It codes for CASRRDRRTDTQYF.